This TCR beta chain was sequenced during a study of T cell changes during pregnancy in multiple sclerosis. Measured with immunoSEQ multiplex PCR; TCRdb has only the in-frame clones, and not every one. Of about 49,000 clones in the sample, 85% to 95% were seen once. Trimming cost V 0 bases and J 5 bases; bases outside gene matches: 10. The CDR3 spans 17 residues. The J gene is TRBJ2-5, the V gene TRBV23-1, with 9 positions matching TRBD1. TRBV23-1 is given ORF status, its function remaining uncertain. Specimen: CD8+ T cells from peripheral blood mononuclear cells, collected in the first trimester of pregnancy. This receptor was obtained from a female donor with multiple sclerosis, enrolled in a pregnancy study. As DNA, the CDR3 is TGCGCCAGCAGTCAATCTTGGGACAGGGATAGCCGGGAGACCCAGTACTTC. Amino acid sequence: CASSQSWDRDSRETQYF.